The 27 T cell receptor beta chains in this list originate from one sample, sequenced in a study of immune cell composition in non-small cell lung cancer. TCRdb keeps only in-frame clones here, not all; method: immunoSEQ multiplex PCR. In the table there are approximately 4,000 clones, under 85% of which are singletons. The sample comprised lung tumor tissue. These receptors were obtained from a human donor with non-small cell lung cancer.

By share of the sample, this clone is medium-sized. Here the CDR3 DNA reads TGTGCCAGTAGCGCCTTCCAGGCCTCCTACAATGAGCAGTTCTTC. This encodes CASSAFQASYNEQFF. The chain couples TRBV19 to TRBJ2-1; no reliable D call. V was trimmed by 6 bases and J by 0 bases, leaving 12 bases between them. Germline lookup yields CDR1 LNHDA and CDR2 SQIVND (reference sequence). The CDR3 has 15 amino acids.

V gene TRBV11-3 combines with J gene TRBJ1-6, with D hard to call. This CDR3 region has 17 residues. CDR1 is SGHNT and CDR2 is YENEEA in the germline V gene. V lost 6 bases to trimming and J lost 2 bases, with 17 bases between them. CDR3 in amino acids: CASRPPAGSPYNSPLHF. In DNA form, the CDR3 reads TGTGCCAGCAGACCCCCGGCGGGCAGCCCCTATAATTCACCCCTCCACTTT.

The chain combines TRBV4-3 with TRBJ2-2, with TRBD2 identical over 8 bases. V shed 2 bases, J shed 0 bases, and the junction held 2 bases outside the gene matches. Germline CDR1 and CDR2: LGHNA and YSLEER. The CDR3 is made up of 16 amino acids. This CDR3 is CASSQPAGANTGELFF. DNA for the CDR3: TGCGCCAGCAGCCAACCAGCGGGAGCGAACACCGGGGAGCTGTTTTTT.

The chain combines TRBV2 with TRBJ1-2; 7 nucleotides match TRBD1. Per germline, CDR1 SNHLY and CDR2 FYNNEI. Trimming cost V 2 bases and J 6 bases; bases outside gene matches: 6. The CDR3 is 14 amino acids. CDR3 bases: TGTGCCAGCAGTGAATCAGGGGGAAGTAATGGCTACACCTTC. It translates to CASSESGGSNGYTF.

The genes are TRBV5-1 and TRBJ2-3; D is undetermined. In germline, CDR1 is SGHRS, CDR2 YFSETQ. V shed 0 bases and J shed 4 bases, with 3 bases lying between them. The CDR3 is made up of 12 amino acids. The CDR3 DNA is TGCGCCAGCAGCTTGGCAGCAGATACGCAGTATTTT. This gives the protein CASSLAADTQYF.

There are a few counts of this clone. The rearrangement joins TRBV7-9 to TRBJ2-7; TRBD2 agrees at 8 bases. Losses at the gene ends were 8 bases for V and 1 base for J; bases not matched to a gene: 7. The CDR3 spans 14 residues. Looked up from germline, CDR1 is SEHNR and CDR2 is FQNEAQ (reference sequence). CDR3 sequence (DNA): TGTGCCAGCGCCGGGGGGGGCCCTTCCTACGAGCAGTACTTC. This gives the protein CASAGGGPSYEQYF.

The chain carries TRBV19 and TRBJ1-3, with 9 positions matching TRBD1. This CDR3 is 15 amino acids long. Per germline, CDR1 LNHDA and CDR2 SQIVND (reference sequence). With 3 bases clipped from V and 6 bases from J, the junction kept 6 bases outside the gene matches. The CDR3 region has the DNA TGTGCCAGTAGTATTCGGACAGGGGAAGTAAACACCATATATTTT. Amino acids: CASSIRTGEVNTIYF.

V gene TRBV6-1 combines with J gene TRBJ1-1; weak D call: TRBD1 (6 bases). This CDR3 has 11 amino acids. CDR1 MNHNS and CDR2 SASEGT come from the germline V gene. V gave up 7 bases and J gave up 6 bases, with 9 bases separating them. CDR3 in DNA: TGTGCCAGCACTACAGGGCCTGAAGCTTTCTTT. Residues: CASTTGPEAFF.

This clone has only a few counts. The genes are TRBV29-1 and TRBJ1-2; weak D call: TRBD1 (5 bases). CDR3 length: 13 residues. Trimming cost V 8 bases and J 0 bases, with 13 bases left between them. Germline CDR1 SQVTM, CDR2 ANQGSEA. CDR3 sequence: CSFSQGANYGYTF. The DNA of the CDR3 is TGCAGCTTTTCACAAGGGGCTAACTATGGCTACACCTTC.

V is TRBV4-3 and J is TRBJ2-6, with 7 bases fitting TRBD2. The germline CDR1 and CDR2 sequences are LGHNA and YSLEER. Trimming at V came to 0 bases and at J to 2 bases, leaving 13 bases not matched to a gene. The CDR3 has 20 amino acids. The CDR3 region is CASSQDWVGEGYAGANVLTF. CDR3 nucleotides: TGCGCCAGCAGCCAAGATTGGGTTGGGGAGGGATATGCTGGGGCCAACGTCCTGACTTTC.

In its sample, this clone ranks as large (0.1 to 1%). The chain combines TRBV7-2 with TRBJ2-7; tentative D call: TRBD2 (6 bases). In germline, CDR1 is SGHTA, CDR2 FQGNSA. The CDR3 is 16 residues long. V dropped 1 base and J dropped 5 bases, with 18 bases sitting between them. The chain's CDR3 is CASSLVGGLPTNEQYF. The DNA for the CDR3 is TGTGCCAGCAGCTTAGTTGGAGGGCTCCCAACTAACGAGCAGTACTTC.

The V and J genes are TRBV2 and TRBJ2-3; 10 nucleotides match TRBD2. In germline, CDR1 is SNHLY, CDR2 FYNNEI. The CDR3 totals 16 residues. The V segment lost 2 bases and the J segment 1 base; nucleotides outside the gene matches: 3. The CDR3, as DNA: TGTGCCAGCAGTGAATCACTAGCGGGGCGCACAGATACGCAGTATTTT. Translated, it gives CASSESLAGRTDTQYF.

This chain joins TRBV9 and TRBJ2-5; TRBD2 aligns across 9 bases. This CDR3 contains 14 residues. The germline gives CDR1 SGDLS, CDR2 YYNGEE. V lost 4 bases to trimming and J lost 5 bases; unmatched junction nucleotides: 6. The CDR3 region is CASSLTSGGETQYF. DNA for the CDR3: TGTGCCAGCAGCTTGACTAGCGGAGGGGAGACCCAGTACTTC.

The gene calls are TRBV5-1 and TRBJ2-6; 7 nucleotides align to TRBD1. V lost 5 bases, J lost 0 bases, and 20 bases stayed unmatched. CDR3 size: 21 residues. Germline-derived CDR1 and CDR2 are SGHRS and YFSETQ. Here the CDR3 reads CASRDFHSYGTANSGANVLTF. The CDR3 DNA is TGCGCCAGCAGAGATTTTCATTCATACGGGACAGCGAACTCTGGGGCCAACGTCCTGACTTTC.

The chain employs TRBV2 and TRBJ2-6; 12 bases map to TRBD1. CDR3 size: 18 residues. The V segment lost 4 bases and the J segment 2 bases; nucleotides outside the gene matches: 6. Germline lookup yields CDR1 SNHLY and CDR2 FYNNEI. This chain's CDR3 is CASSGQGQGAAGANVLTF. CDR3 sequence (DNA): TGTGCCAGCAGTGGACAGGGACAGGGGGCAGCTGGGGCCAACGTCCTGACTTTC.

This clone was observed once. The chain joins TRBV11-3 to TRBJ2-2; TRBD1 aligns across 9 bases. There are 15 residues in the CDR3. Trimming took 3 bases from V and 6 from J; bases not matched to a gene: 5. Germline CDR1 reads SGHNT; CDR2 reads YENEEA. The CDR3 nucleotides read TGTGCCAGCAGCTTGGGACAGGGTTATGCCGGGGAGCTGTTTTTT. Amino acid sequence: CASSLGQGYAGELFF.

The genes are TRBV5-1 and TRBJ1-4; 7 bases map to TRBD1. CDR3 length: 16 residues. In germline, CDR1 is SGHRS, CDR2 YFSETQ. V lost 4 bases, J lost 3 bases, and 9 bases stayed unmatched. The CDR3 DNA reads TGCGCCAGCAGCGTGGTGAACAGGGGAGCTAATGAAAAACTGTTTTTT. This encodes CASSVVNRGANEKLFF.

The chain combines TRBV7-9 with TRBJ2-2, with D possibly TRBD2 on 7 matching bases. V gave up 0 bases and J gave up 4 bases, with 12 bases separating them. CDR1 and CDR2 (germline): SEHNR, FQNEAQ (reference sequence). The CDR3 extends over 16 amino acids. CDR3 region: CASSLARGRSTGELFF. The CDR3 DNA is TGTGCCAGCAGCTTAGCGCGGGGGCGTAGCACCGGGGAGCTGTTTTTT.

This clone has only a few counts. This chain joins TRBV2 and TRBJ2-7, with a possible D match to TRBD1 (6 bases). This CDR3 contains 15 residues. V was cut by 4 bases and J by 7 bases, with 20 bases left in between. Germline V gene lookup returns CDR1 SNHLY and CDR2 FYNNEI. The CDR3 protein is CASSVGGHGGSEQYF. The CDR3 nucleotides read TGTGCCAGCAGTGTTGGGGGACACGGTGGTTCGGAGCAGTACTTC.

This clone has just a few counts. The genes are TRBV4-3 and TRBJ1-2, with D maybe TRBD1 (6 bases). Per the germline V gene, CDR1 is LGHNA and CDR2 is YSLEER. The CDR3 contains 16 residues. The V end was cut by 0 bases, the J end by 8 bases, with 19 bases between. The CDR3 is CASSQDDVGRGTGYTF. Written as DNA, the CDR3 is TGCGCCAGCAGCCAAGATGATGTGGGCAGGGGTACCGGCTACACCTTC.

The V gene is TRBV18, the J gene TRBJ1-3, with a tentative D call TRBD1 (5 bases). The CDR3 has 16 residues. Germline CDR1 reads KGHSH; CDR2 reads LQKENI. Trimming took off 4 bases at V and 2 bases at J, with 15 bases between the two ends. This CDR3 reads CASSHGQAGAGNTIYF. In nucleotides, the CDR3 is TGTGCCAGCTCACACGGCCAGGCGGGGGCTGGAAACACCATATATTTT.

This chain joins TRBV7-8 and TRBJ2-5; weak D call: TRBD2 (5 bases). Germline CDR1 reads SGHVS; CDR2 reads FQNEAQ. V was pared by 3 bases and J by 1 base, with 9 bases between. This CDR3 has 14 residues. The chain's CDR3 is CASSLRAAQETQYF. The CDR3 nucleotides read TGTGCCAGCAGCTTGCGGGCAGCCCAAGAGACCCAGTACTTC.

CDR3 DNA: TGTGCCAGCAGTGAATATAGGACAGGGCGCACAGATACGCAGTATTTT. Its protein product is CASSEYRTGRTDTQYF. The chain combines TRBV2 with TRBJ2-3; 8 nucleotides align to TRBD1. The V segment lost 2 bases and the J segment 1 base; nucleotides outside the gene matches: 5. The V gene's germline CDR1 is SNHLY and CDR2 FYNNEI. The length of the CDR3 is 16 residues.

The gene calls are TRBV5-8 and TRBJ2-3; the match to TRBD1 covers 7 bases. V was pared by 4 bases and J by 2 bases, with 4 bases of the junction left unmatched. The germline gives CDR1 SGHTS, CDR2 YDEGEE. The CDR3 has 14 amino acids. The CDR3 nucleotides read TGTGCCAGCAGCCCTGGACAGGACACAGATACGCAGTATTTT. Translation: CASSPGQDTDTQYF.

The CDR3: CASSRAGGAGNEQFF. CDR3 DNA: TGTGCCAGCAGCAGAGCGGGGGGGGCCGGGAATGAGCAGTTCTTC. The chain employs TRBV9 and TRBJ2-1; 10 bases agree with TRBD2. Germline-derived CDR1 and CDR2 are SGDLS and YYNGEE. The length of the CDR3 is 15 residues. The trim removed 4 bases at V and 7 bases at J, leaving 8 bases unmatched.

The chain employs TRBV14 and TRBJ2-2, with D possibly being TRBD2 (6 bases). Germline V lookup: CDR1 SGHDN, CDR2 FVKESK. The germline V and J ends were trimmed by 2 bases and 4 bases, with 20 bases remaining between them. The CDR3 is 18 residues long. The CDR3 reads CASSQMIFGGFVTGELFF. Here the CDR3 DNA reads TGTGCCAGCAGCCAAATGATTTTTGGAGGGTTTGTCACCGGGGAGCTGTTTTTT.

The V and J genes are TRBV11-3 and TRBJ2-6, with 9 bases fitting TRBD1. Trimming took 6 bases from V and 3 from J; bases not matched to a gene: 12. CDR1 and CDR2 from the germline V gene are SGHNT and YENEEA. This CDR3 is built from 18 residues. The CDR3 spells CASSFPGQGSRGANVLTF. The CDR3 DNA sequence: TGTGCCAGCAGTTTCCCGGGACAGGGTAGTCGTGGGGCCAACGTCCTGACTTTC.